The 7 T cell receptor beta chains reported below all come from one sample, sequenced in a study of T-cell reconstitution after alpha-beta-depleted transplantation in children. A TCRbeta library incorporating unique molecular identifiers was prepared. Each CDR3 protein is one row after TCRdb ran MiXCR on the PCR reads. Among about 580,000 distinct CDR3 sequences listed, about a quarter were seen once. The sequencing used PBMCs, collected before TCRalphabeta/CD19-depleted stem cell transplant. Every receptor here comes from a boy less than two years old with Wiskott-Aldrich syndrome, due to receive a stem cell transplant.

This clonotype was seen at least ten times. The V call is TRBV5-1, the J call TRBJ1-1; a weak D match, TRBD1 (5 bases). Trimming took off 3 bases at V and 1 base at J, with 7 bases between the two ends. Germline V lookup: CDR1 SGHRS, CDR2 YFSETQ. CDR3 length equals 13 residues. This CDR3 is CASSYTGNTEAFF. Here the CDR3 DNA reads TGCGCCAGCAGCTATACAGGGAACACTGAAGCTTTCTTT.

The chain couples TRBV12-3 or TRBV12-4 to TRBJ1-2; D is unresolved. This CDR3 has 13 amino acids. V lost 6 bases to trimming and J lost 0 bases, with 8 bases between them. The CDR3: CASRPVANYGYTF. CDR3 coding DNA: TGTGCCAGCAGGCCAGTAGCTAACTATGGCTACACCTTC.

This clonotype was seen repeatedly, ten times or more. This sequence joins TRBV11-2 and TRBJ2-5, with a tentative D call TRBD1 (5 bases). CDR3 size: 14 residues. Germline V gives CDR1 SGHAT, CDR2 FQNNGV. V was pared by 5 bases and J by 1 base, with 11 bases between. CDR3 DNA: TGTGCCAGCAGCCCTCGACAGACCCAAGAGACCCAGTACTTC. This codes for CASSPRQTQETQYF. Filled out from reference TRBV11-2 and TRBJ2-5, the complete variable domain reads EAGVAQSPRYKIIEKRQSVAFWCNPISGHATLYWYQQILGQGPKLLIQFQNNGVVDDSQLPKDRFSAERLKGVDSTLKIQPAKLEDSAVYLCASSPRQTQETQYFGPGTRLLVL.

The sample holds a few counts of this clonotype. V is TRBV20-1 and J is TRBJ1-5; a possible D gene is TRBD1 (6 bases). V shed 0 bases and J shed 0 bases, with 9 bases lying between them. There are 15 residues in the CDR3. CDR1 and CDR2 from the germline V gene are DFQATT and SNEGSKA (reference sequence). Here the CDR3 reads CSAREGAASNQPQHF. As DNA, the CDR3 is TGCAGTGCTAGAGAGGGGGCGGCTAGCAATCAGCCCCAGCATTTT.

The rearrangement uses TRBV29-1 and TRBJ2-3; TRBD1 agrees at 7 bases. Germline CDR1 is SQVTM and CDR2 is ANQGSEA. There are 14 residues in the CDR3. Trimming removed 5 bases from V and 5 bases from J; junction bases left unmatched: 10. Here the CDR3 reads CSVKTGNLVDTQYF. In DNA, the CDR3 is TGCAGCGTTAAGACAGGGAACTTAGTAGATACGCAGTATTTT.

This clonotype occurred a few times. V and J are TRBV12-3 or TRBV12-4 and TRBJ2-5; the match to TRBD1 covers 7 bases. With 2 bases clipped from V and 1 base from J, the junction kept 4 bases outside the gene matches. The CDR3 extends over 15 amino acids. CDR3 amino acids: CASSLPQGPQETQYF. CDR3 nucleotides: TGTGCCAGCAGTTTACCACAGGGGCCCCAAGAGACCCAGTACTTC.

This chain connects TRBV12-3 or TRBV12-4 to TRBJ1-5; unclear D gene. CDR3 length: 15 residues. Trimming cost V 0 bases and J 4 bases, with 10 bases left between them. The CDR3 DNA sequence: TGTGCCAGCAGTTTAGCGTCCAGAGCAAATCAGCCCCAGCATTTT. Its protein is CASSLASRANQPQHF.